The rows below give T cell receptor beta chains drawn from one sample of a study of molecular identifiers for immune sequencing clone quantification. From the PCR reads, TCRdb called clonotypes with MiXCR, one entry per CDR3 protein. The sample has about 640,000 distinct CDR3 sequences, just under 20% seen once; the top ten hold 0.85%. Sequenced sample: naive CD8+ T cells from blood, with Jurkat cell RNA spiked in. These receptors were obtained from a human donor in good health. Some libraries in this study had Jurkat cell RNA spiked in. The CDR3 runs from the conserved cysteine through the conserved F or W. The D gene is left open where the match is weak. Rows may omit the clone size; those that give it use once, few, many or a size class.

V: TRBV5-1
D: TRBD1
size: many
J: TRBJ2-7
DNA: TGCGCCAGCAGCTTATCGTCAGGGGGCGCGATCTACGAGCAGTACTTC
CDR3: CASSLSSGGAIYEQYF

V: TRBV6-5
D: NA
size: many
J: TRBJ2-5
DNA: TGTGCCAGCAGTTCCGGACGAGAGACCCAGTACTTC
CDR3: CASSSGRETQYF

V: TRBV5-1
D: NA
size: many
J: TRBJ2-7
DNA: TGCGCCAGCAGCTTGTCCCGGGACTACGAGCAGTACTTC
CDR3: CASSLSRDYEQYF

V: TRBV6-9
D: TRBD2
size: many
J: TRBJ2-3
DNA: TGTGCCAGCAGCCCGGGACTAGCGGGAACGGGCGGTACGCAGTATTTT
CDR3: CASSPGLAGTGGTQYF

V: TRBV7-9
D: NA
size: many
J: TRBJ2-3
DNA: TGTGCCAGCAGCCCGGGGCCCGGGCTTGGAGATACGCAGTATTTT
CDR3: CASSPGPGLGDTQYF

V: TRBV6-2/TRBV6-3
D: TRBD2
size: few
J: TRBJ2-3
DNA: TGTGCCAGCAGTTACCCGCCGGCGGGGGATTACCCTAGCACAGATACGCAGTATTTT
CDR3: CASSYPPAGDYPSTDTQYF

V: TRBV19
D: NA
size: many
J: TRBJ1-2
DNA: TGTGCCAGTACCAAGGGCAGCTATGGCTACACCTTC
CDR3: CASTKGSYGYTF

V: TRBV27
D: NA
size: many
J: TRBJ1-1
DNA: TGTGCCAGCAGTAAACAGGGTATCGCCAACACTGAAGCTTTCTTT
CDR3: CASSKQGIANTEAFF

V: TRBV27
D: NA
size: many
J: TRBJ2-7
DNA: TGTGCCAGCAGTTTTCGTGAGGGTAACGAGCAGTACTTC
CDR3: CASSFREGNEQYF

V: TRBV28
D: TRBD2
size: many
J: TRBJ2-2
DNA: TGTGCCACTACGGGACTATCGAACACCGGGGAGCTGTTTTTT
CDR3: CATTGLSNTGELFF

V: TRBV27
D: TRBD1
size: few
J: TRBJ2-5
DNA: TGTGCCAGCAGTACCAGGACAGGGGCAGGACCTCACGGCCCAGAGACCCAGTACTTC
CDR3: CASSTRTGAGPHGPETQYF

V: TRBV6-5
D: TRBD1
size: few
J: TRBJ2-3
DNA: TGTGCCAGCAGCGAAGACAGGGTCACAGATACGCAGTATTTT
CDR3: CASSEDRVTDTQYF

V: TRBV18
D: NA
size: many
J: TRBJ1-1
DNA: TGTGCCAGCTCTCCCAAAACGCCTTGGGAGAACACTGAAGCTTTCTTT
CDR3: CASSPKTPWENTEAFF

V: TRBV27
D: TRBD1
size: NA
J: TRBJ1-1
DNA: TGTGCCAGCAGTTTGACAGGGGTACGCACTGAAGCTTTCTTT
CDR3: CASSLTGVRTEAFF

V: TRBV4-2
D: NA
size: many
J: TRBJ1-2
DNA: TGTGCCAGCAGCCAATTATTAACGGTAGCTAACTATGGCTACACCTTC
CDR3: CASSQLLTVANYGYTF

V: TRBV6-5
D: TRBD2
size: many
J: TRBJ2-5
DNA: TGTGCCAGCAGTCACCATACCAAGACTAGCGGGGGTGAGACCCAGTACTTC
CDR3: CASSHHTKTSGGETQYF

V: TRBV24-1
D: TRBD2
size: many
J: TRBJ2-1
DNA: TGTGCCACCAGTGACCCGCTAGCGGGAGGGCCAGCTGAGCAGTTCTTC
CDR3: CATSDPLAGGPAEQFF

V: TRBV28
D: NA
size: many
J: TRBJ1-3
DNA: TGTGCCAGCAGTTTGGTCCAGGACTCTGGAAACACCATATATTTT
CDR3: CASSLVQDSGNTIYF

V: TRBV28
D: TRBD2
size: few
J: TRBJ2-1
DNA: TGTGCCAGCATAAGGACTAGCGGGATCCATGAGCAGTTCTTC
CDR3: CASIRTSGIHEQFF

V: TRBV12-5
D: TRBD2
size: many
J: TRBJ2-7
DNA: TGTGCTAGTGGTTTTACGGGGGGTTACGAGCAGTACTTC
CDR3: CASGFTGGYEQYF

V: TRBV20-1
D: NA
size: many
J: TRBJ1-1
DNA: TGCAGTGCTTCCACAGGGAACACTGAAGCTTTCTTT
CDR3: CSASTGNTEAFF

V: TRBV29-1
D: NA
size: NA
J: TRBJ2-7
DNA: TGCAGCGTTGAAGCAGTGGGCTACGAGCAGTACTTC
CDR3: CSVEAVGYEQYF

V: TRBV4-3
D: TRBD1
size: NA
J: TRBJ2-7
DNA: TGCGCCAGCAGCCAGGATTTGGTGAGGACAGGGAGCTCCTCCGAGCAGTACTTC
CDR3: CASSQDLVRTGSSSEQYF

V: TRBV4-3
D: NA
size: few
J: TRBJ1-5
DNA: TGCGCCAGCAGCCAAGATTGGGAAGGGGGTTATCAGCCCCAGCATTTT
CDR3: CASSQDWEGGYQPQHF

V: TRBV5-8
D: NA
size: few
J: TRBJ2-4
DNA: TGTGCCAGCACCAATCCCCCTAGCGTGATTGACATTCAGTACTTC
CDR3: CASTNPPSVIDIQYF

V: TRBV27
D: NA
size: many
J: TRBJ2-7
DNA: TGTGCCAGCGCCCACCTCCACGAGCAGTACTTC
CDR3: CASAHLHEQYF

V: TRBV7-9
D: TRBD1
size: many
J: TRBJ1-5
DNA: TGTGCCAGCAGCTCCGCGCCGACAGGGAAGGGTGACAATCAGCCCCAGCATTTT
CDR3: CASSSAPTGKGDNQPQHF